Following are 11 T cell receptor beta chains from one sample sequenced in a study of blood T cells in healthy people across ages. Primed by a sample-barcoded 5' primer and a J-beta primer mix, a second PCR proceeded for about 6 to 12 cycles. Using its own MiXCR run on the 5' RACE reads, TCRdb lists one record per CDR3 protein. The table has almost 1 million distinct CDR3 sequences, roughly 51% seen once. Input material: blood. The receptors originated from a woman aged 55 to 70 in good health.

The chain uses TRBV2 and TRBJ2-7, with a weak D call TRBD2 (5 bases). The germline V and J ends were trimmed by 1 base and 1 base, with 11 bases remaining between them. The CDR3 has 15 residues. Germline V CDR1 and CDR2: SNHLY, FYNNEI. In nucleotides, the CDR3 is TGTGCCAGCAGTGAAGGAGGAAGCGGATCCTACGAGCAGTACTTC. Protein product: CASSEGGSGSYEQYF.

V and J are TRBV7-2 and TRBJ2-7, with TRBD2 matching 7 bases. CDR1 and CDR2 from the germline V gene are SGHTA and FQGNSA. The V gene end was trimmed by 5 bases and the J gene end by 6 bases; junction bases not matched to a gene: 10. The CDR3 sequence is 14 residues long. The CDR3: CASSVLGLVIEQYF. The DNA for the CDR3 is TGTGCCAGCAGCGTCCTAGGACTAGTTATCGAGCAGTACTTC.

This clonotype was counted only a few times. V usage is TRBV29-1 and J usage is TRBJ2-1; D ambiguous. Looked up from germline, CDR1 is SQVTM and CDR2 is ANQGSEA. The CDR3 length is 12 residues. Deletions cut 3 bases from V and 2 bases from J, with 5 bases between. CDR3 nucleotides: TGCAGCGTTGAGTTGACCTACAATGAGCAGTTCTTC. This codes for CSVELTYNEQFF.

This clonotype was seen a handful of times. J is TRBJ2-5 and V is TRBV7-9; TRBD1 aligns across 10 bases. The CDR3 sequence is 16 residues long. In germline, CDR1 is SEHNR, CDR2 FQNEAQ (reference sequence). J lost 1 base, V lost 4 bases, and 6 bases had no gene match. The CDR3: CASSSGQGVFQETQYF. The DNA of the CDR3 is TGTGCCAGCAGCTCCGGACAGGGGGTGTTCCAAGAGACCCAGTACTTC.

This clonotype was counted a few times. The rearrangement links TRBV27 to TRBJ2-5; 8 positions agree with TRBD2. With V trimmed by 8 bases and J by 7 bases, 12 bases remained unmatched. Germline CDR1 MNHEY, CDR2 SMNVEV (reference sequence). There are 14 residues in the CDR3. The CDR3 sequence is CASSGQIGGGTQYF. CDR3 DNA sequence: TGTGCCAGCTCCGGACAGATCGGGGGGGGGACCCAGTACTTC.

The chain recombines TRBV7-2 with TRBJ2-7; D uncertain. V gave up 0 bases and J gave up 3 bases, with 9 bases separating them. This CDR3 contains 14 residues. Germline V CDR1 and CDR2: SGHTA, FQGNSA. Here the CDR3 reads CASSLAARNYEQYF. In DNA, the CDR3 is TGTGCCAGCAGCTTAGCAGCCAGAAACTACGAGCAGTACTTC. The full variable domain, its missing parts supplied by reference TRBV7-2 and TRBJ2-7, is GAGVSQSPSNKVTEKGKDVELRCDPISGHTALYWYRQSLGQGLEFLIYFQGNSAPDKSGLPSDRFSAERTGGSVSTLTIQRTQQEDSAVYLCASSLAARNYEQYFGPGTRLTVT.

This clonotype occurred a few times. The chain is built from TRBV7-7 and TRBJ2-1; a possible D gene is TRBD1 (6 bases). The CDR3 is 15 residues long. V lost 3 bases and J 2 bases, leaving 11 bases between the germline ends. Germline-derived CDR1 and CDR2 are SSHAT and FNYEAQ (reference sequence). The chain's CDR3 is CASSFGAGAYNEQFF. CDR3 sequence (DNA): TGTGCCAGCAGCTTCGGGGCAGGGGCCTACAATGAGCAGTTCTTC.

The J gene is TRBJ1-6, the V gene TRBV7-9; 7 bases are a match to TRBD1. The CDR3 loop spans 15 amino acids. The J segment lost 8 bases and the V segment lost 5 bases, leaving 9 bases of the junction unmatched. Germline lookup yields CDR1 SEHNR and CDR2 FQNEAQ (reference sequence). Here the CDR3 DNA reads TGTGCCAGCAGCCCCGATACAGGGGCGGATTCACCCCTCCACTTT. This sequence encodes CASSPDTGADSPLHF.

The gene calls are TRBV15 and TRBJ2-7; a possible D gene is TRBD1 (6 bases). The CDR3 covers 16 residues. Germline CDR1 is LNHNV and CDR2 is YYDKDF (reference sequence). V was shortened by 3 bases and J by 3 bases, with 18 bases between the two germline ends. In nucleotides, the CDR3 is TGTGCCACCAGCAGCGGATTGGGGGCGCATATCTACGAGCAGTACTTC. Its translation is CATSSGLGAHIYEQYF.

The chain uses TRBV5-5 and TRBJ2-7, with a tentative D call TRBD1 (5 bases). Germline CDR1 reads SGHKS; CDR2 reads YYEKEE (reference sequence). Trimming took off 3 bases at V and 0 bases at J, with 13 bases between the two ends. The CDR3 loop spans 15 amino acids. The CDR3 nucleotides are TGTGCCAGCAGCTGTCGGCAGGGAATCTCCTACGAGCAGTACTTC. Translation gives CASSCRQGISYEQYF.

This clonotype was picked up one time. This rearrangement joins TRBV12-3 or TRBV12-4 to TRBJ2-3; 10 bases map to TRBD1. This CDR3 is built from 17 residues. Germline trimming cut 4 bases from V and 2 bases from J; bases unmatched to any gene: 9. The CDR3, as DNA: TGTGCCAGCAGTTCTCCTAGGGACAGGGGTCCCACAGATACGCAGTATTTT. Protein: CASSSPRDRGPTDTQYF.